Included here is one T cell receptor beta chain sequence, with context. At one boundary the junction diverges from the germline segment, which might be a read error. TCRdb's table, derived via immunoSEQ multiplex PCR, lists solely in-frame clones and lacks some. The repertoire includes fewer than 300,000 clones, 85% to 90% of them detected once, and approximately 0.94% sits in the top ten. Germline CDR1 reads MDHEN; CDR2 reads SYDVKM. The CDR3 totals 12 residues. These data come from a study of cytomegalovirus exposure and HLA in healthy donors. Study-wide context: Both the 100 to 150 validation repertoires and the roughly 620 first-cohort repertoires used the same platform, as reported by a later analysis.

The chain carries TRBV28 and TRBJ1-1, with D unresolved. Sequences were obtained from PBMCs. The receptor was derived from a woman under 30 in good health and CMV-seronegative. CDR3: CASSSPNSEAFF. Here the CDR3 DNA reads TGTGCCAGCAGTTCCCCCAACAGTGAAGCTTTCTTT. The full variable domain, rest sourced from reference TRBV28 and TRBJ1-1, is DVKVTQSSRYLVKRTGEKVFLECVQDMDHENMFWYRQDPGLGLRLIYFSYDVKMKEKGDIPEGYSVSREKKERFSLILESASTNQTSMYLCASSSPNSEAFFGQGTRLTVV.